The clone carrying this T cell receptor beta chain was found a few times. Germline V CDR1 and CDR2: SEHNR, FQNEAQ (reference sequence). The CDR3 length is 15 residues. Between the trimmed V and J ends, which lost 2 bases and 4 bases, there was a span of 12 bases. The data are from a study of T cells in Graves' hyperthyroidism and ophthalmopathy. PBMCs were obtained from about 9 ml fresh peripheral blood. Template material for amplifying TCR beta CDR3 regions consisted of RNA transcripts. HTBI primers were used for first-round RT-PCR of the TCR CDR3. From the multiplex PCR reads, TCRdb called clonotypes with MiXCR, one entry per CDR3 protein. This table has more than 500,000 distinct CDR3 sequences, approximately 14% appearing once.

The sequencing sample was made of blood. The receptor's source is a woman aged 40 to 50 with Graves' hyperthyroidism. The chain recombines TRBV7-9 with TRBJ1-5, with D tentatively TRBD1 (5 bases). CDR3 amino acids: CASSLSQGRNQPQHF. The CDR3 coding sequence is TGTGCCAGCAGCTTAAGTCAGGGCCGGAATCAGCCCCAGCATTTT.